The rows below give T cell receptor beta chains drawn from one sample of a study of blood T cell repertoires in COVID-19. Sequencing used immunoSEQ multiplex PCR; TCRdb keeps in-frame clones, though not all of them. The profile shows about 210,000 clones, 70% to 90% of them singletons. The sample was peripheral blood. The source is a woman aged 45-65 years with active or convalescent COVID-19. Both conserved end residues are part of each CDR3. Fields, in order: V gene, CDR3 protein.

TRBV5-4 | CASSHDRSYEQYF
TRBV5-1 | CASSSSSYEQYF
TRBV24-1 | CATKKWEAGELFF
TRBV19 | CASSFLGDQPQHF
TRBV28 | CASSSVLGQGNQPQHF
TRBV18 | CASSPPPGNTEAFF
TRBV4-1 | CASSQDGSAGRYSNQPQHF
TRBV7-9 | CASSAPTYPYEQYF
TRBV10-1 | CASSVRGGDTQYF
TRBV24-1 | CATSDSRTGALGQPQHF
TRBV2 | CASSMTGLGSPLHF
TRBV6-6 | CASSYGGSPYEQYF
TRBV11-2 | CASSLMTGSSSYNSPLHF
TRBV6-5 | CASSYGEPGTEAFF
TRBV2 | CASRDRGRNAFF
TRBV10-3 | CAISEEGGRGSPLHF
TRBV28 | CATRPGGGNGYTF
TRBV5-1 | CASSALGNEQFF
TRBV6-2/TRBV6-3 | CASSYPKLAGGPVNYEQYF
TRBV11-2 | CASSFRLAGVTGGTDTQYF
TRBV10-1 | CASSRQGHNNEKLFF
TRBV5-1 | CASSLAVTSGRVDTQYF
TRBV19 | CASSTGLAAYNEQFF
TRBV7-6 | CASSHGQGDGYTF
TRBV5-1 | CASSLEGNGYTF
TRBV28 | CASSPRQGSYNSPLHF
TRBV25-1 | CASKLAKTQYF
TRBV2 | CASRGTNTDTQYF
TRBV28 | CASSTGTGDTEAFF
TRBV2 | CASRPQGKRNQPQHF
TRBV7-3 | CASRWGQGSYEQYF
TRBV5-4 | CASSIRQGAAKNIQYF
TRBV30 | CAWRSGVNGNTEAFF
TRBV28 | CASESRGNSYTF
TRBV6-1 | CASSETGLASNEQFF
TRBV7-6 | CASSPRSYNEQFF
TRBV3-1/TRBV3-2 | CASSQRDRGHTEAFF
TRBV11-2 | CASSPQGGNTEAFF
TRBV28 | CASSRNTPGDYGYTF
TRBV6-5 | CASSFRTGQLFF
TRBV11-1 | CASSSGQHNEQFF
TRBV3-1/TRBV3-2 | CASGASGSYEQYF
TRBV27 | CASSRTGYNEQFF
TRBV14 | CASSRTLGEGTEAFF
TRBV30 | CAWTPTGPSGRSRELFF
TRBV9 | CASRASYNSPLHF
TRBV23-1 | CASSPSIGRRMDEKLFF
TRBV7-2 | CASRPADRGQVQYF
TRBV28 | CASRSVNTDTQYF
TRBV27 | CASSLYATPGAQYF
TRBV7-9 | CASSLRTGPNLEKLFF
TRBV6-1 | CASSVASSYEQYF
TRBV10-3 | CAISERSLASTYEQYF